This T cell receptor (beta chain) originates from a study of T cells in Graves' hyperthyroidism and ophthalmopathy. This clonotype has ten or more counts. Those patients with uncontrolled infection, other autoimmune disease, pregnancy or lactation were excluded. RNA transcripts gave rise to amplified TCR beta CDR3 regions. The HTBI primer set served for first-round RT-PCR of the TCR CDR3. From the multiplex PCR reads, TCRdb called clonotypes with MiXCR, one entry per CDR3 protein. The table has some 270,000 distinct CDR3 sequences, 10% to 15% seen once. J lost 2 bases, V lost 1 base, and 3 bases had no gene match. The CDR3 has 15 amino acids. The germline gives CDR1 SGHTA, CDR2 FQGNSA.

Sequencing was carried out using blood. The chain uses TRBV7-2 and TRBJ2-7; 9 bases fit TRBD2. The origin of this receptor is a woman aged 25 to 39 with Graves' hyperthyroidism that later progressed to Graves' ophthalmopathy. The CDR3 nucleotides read TGTGCCAGCAGCTTAGGACTAGCGGTAACCTACGAGCAGTACTTC. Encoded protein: CASSLGLAVTYEQYF. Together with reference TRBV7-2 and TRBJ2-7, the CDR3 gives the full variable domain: GAGVSQSPSNKVTEKGKDVELRCDPISGHTALYWYRQSLGQGLEFLIYFQGNSAPDKSGLPSDRFSAERTGGSVSTLTIQRTQQEDSAVYLCASSLGLAVTYEQYFGPGTRLTVT.